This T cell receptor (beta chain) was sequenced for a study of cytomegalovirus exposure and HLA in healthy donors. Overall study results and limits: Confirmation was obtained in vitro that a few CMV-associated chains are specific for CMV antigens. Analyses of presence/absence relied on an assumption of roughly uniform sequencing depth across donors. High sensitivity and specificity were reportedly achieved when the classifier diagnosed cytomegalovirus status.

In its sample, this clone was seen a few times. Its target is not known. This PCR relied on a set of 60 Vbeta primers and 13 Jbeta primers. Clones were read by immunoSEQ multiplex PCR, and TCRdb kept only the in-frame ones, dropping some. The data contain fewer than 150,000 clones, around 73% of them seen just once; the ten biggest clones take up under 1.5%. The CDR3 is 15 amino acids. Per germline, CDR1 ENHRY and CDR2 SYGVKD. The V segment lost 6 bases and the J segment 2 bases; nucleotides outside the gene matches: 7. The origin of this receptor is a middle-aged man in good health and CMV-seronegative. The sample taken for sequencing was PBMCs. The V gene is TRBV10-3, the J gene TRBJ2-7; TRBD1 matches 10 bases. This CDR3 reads CAISEEGQGTYEQYF. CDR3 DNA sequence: TGTGCCATCAGCGAGGAGGGACAGGGGACCTACGAGCAGTACTTC.